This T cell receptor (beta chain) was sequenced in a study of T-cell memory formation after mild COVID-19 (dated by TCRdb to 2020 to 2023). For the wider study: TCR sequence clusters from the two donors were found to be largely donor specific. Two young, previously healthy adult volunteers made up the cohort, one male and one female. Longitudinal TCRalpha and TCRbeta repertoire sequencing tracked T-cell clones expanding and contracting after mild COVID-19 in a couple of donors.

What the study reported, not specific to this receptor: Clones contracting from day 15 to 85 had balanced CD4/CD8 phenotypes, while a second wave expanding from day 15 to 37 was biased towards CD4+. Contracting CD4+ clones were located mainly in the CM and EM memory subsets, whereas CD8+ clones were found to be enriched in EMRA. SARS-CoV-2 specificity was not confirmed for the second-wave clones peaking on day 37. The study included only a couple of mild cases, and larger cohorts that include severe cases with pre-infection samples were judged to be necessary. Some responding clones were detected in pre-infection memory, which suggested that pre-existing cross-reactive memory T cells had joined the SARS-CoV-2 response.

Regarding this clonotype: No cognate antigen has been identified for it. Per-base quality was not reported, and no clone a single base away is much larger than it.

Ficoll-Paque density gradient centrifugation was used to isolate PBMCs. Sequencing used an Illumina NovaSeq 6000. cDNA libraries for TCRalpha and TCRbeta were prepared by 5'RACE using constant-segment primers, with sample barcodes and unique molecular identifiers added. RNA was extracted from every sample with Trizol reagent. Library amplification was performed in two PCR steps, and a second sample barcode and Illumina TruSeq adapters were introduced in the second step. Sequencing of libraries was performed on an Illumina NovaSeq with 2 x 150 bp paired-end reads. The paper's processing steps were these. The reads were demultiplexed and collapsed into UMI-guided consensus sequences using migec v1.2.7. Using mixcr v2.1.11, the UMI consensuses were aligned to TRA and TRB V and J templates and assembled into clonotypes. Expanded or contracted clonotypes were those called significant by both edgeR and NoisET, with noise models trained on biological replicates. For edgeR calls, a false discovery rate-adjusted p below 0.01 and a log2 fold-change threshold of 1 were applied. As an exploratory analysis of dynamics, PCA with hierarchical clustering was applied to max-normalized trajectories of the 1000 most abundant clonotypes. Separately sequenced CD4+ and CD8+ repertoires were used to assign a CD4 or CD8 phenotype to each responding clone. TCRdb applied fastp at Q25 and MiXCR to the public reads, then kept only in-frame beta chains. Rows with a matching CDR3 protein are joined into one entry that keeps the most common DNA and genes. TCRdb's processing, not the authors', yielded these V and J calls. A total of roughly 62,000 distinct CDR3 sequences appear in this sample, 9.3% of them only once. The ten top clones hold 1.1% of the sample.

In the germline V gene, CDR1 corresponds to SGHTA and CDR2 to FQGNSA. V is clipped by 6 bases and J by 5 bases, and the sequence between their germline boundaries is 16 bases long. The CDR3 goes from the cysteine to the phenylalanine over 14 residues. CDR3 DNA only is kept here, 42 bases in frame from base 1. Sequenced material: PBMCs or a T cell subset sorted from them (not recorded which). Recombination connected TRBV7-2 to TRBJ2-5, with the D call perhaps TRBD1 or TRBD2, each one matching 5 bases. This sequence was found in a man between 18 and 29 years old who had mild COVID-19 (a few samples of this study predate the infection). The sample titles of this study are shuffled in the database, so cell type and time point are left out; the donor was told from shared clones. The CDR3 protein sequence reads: CASRPPGPMETQYF. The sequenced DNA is TGTGCCAGCAGGCCACCGGGACCGATGGAGACCCAGTACTTC.